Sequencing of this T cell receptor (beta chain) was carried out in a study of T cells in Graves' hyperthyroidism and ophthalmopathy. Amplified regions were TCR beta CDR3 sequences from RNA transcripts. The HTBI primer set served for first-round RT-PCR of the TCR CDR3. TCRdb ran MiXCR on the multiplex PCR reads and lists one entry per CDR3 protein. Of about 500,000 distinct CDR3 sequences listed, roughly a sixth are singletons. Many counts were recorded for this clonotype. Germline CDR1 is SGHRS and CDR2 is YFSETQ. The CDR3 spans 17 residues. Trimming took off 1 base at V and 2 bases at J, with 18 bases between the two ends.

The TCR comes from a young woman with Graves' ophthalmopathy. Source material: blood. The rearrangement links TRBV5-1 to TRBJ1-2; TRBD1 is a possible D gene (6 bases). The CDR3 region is CASSLWSHRAENYGYTF. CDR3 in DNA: TGCGCCAGCAGCTTGTGGTCGCACAGGGCCGAGAACTATGGCTACACCTTC.